These T cell receptor beta chains were read from a single sample in a study of post-analysis software for immune sequencing data. TCRdb recomputed calls from the PCR reads with MiXCR, one row per CDR3 protein. Among about 460,000 distinct CDR3 sequences listed, roughly 45% were seen once. The sample comprised blood. The receptors stem from a girl aged 5-17 years with multiple sclerosis. CDR3s include the opening cysteine and the closing phenylalanine or tryptophan. D genes are given only for firm matches. Not all rows give a size; the values are once, few, many and, for expanded clones, a class.

v_call,clone_size,d_call,j_call,cdr3_aa,cdr3_nt
TRBV20-1,-,-,TRBJ2-7,CSARDLSKDSSYEQYF,TGCAGTGCTAGAGATCTGAGCAAGGACAGCTCCTATGAGCAGTACTTC
TRBV20-1,few,-,TRBJ2-3,CSANPTDTQYF,TGCAGTGCTAACCCCACAGATACGCAGTATTTT
TRBV6-2/TRBV6-3,few,TRBD1,TRBJ2-7,CASSAPGQGIEQYF,TGTGCCAGCAGTGCCCCCGGACAGGGGATCGAGCAGTACTTC
TRBV9,-,-,TRBJ1-1,CASTPGGAGNTEAFF,TGTGCCAGCACCCCGGGAGGGGCTGGGAACACTGAAGCTTTCTTT
TRBV9,few,TRBD1,TRBJ2-1,CASSVVPGQVENEQFF,TGTGCCAGCAGCGTAGTGCCGGGACAGGTAGAAAATGAGCAGTTCTTC
TRBV6-1,few,TRBD2,TRBJ2-1,CASSEAPGLVNEQFF,TGTGCCAGCAGTGAAGCACCGGGACTAGTCAATGAGCAGTTCTTC
TRBV29-1,-,TRBD1,TRBJ2-7,CSVSGGWSLEGSYEQYF,TGCAGCGTGTCAGGGGGCTGGTCGTTGGAGGGTTCCTACGAGCAGTACTTC
TRBV28,-,-,TRBJ2-6,CASSSLTGANVLTF,TGTGCCAGCAGTTCCTTAACTGGGGCCAACGTCCTGACTTTC
TRBV5-5,-,TRBD2,TRBJ2-3,CASSPREDTDTQYF,TGTGCCAGCAGCCCCCGGGAGGACACAGATACGCAGTATTTT
TRBV2,-,-,TRBJ1-5,CASRDLNQPQHF,TGTGCCAGCAGGGACCTCAATCAGCCCCAGCATTTT
TRBV5-5,-,-,TRBJ1-5,CASSLVGQGEQPQHF,TGTGCCAGCAGCTTGGTGGGGCAGGGAGAGCAGCCCCAGCATTTT
TRBV28,few,-,TRBJ2-3,CASRKQGPTDTQYF,TGTGCCAGCAGAAAGCAGGGACCCACAGATACGCAGTATTTT
TRBV15,-,-,TRBJ2-1,CATSRDNTLAFGNEQFF,TGTGCCACCAGCAGAGATAATACCCTAGCATTCGGCAATGAGCAGTTCTTC